The clone carrying this T cell receptor beta chain has more than one count but fewer than ten. This specimen belongs to a study of CD8 T cells in ankylosing spondylitis. The CDR3 consists of 17 residues. CDR1 is KGHSH, CDR2 LQKENI, per germline. Between the trimmed V and J ends, which lost 3 bases and 10 bases, there was a span of 25 bases. TCRdb reanalysed the 5' RACE reads using MiXCR and keeps one entry per CDR3 protein. The sample has more than 300,000 distinct CDR3 sequences, around a tenth seen once. The sample was blood, either unsorted or a sorted T cell fraction (not recorded which). The TCR originated in a female donor with ankylosing spondylitis or in good health (not recorded which). The rearrangement joins TRBV18 to TRBJ2-1; D is perhaps TRBD2 (6 bases). CDR3 coding DNA: TGTGCCAGCTCACCCCGGCCAGGGACTTTTTCTCTGGGGGAGCAGTTCTTC. This translates into CASSPRPGTFSLGEQFF.